One sample yielded the 5 T cell receptor beta chains listed below, sequenced in a study of Graves' ophthalmopathy and Graves' hyperthyroidism. TCR beta CDR3 regions were amplified from RNA transcripts. First-round RT-PCR with HTBI primers preceded a second-round multiplex PCR. In TCRdb, the multiplex PCR reads were re-called with MiXCR into one record per CDR3 protein. The table has 650,000 to 800,000 distinct CDR3 sequences, about 40% seen once. Material for sequencing was peripheral blood. These receptors were obtained from an adult man with Graves' ophthalmopathy.

This clonotype came up a few times. J is TRBJ1-6 and V is TRBV7-9; 8 bases are a match to TRBD1. V was pared by 4 bases and J by 14 bases, with 16 bases of the junction left unmatched. Germline CDR1 SEHNR, CDR2 FQNEAQ (reference sequence). CDR3 length: 16 amino acids. CDR3 region: CASSSYADRAASSLHF. As DNA, the CDR3 is TGTGCCAGCAGCTCTTACGCGGACAGGGCGGCATCGTCCCTCCACTTT. The full variable domain, in which reference TRBV7-9 and TRBJ1-6 provide the parts outside the CDR3, is DTGVSQNPRHKITKRGQNVTFRCDPISEHNRLYWYRQTLGQGPEFLTYFQNEAQLEKSRLLSDRFSAERPKGSFSTLEIQRTEQGDSAMYLCASSSYADRAASSLHFGNGTRLTVT.

In regard to this clonotype: A much larger clone lies one base from this, so it may be a read error. The CDR3 is CASSVGPAGNTGELFF. The CDR3 DNA sequence: TGTGCCAGCAGCGTAGGGCCAGCGGGGAACACCGGGGAGCTGTTTTTT. The genes are TRBV9 and TRBJ2-2, with D perhaps matching TRBD2 (6 bases). Germline V gene sequence: CDR1 SGDLS, CDR2 YYNGEE. CDR3 size: 16 residues. The V end was cut by 0 bases, the J end by 1 base, with 10 bases between.

This chain connects TRBV12-3 or TRBV12-4 to TRBJ2-1, with D hard to call. V gave up 3 bases and J gave up 2 bases, with 5 bases separating them. This CDR3 spans 13 amino acids. The CDR3 DNA reads as TGTGCCAGCAGTTTCGCGCCCTACAATGAGCAGTTCTTC. Protein sequence: CASSFAPYNEQFF.

About this clonotype: With a much larger clone just one base away, this may be a read error. This chain connects TRBV13 to TRBJ2-5, with 8 bases matching TRBD2. CDR1 is PRHDT and CDR2 is FYEKMQ in the germline V gene (reference sequence). This CDR3 is 14 amino acids long. CDR3 in amino acids: CASTGTRARETRYF. CDR3 coding DNA: TGTGCCAGCACTGGGACTAGGGCCCGAGAGACCCGGTACTTC.

The chain carries TRBV25-1 and TRBJ1-1; no clear D gene. The germline V gene has CDR1 MGHDK and CDR2 SYGVNS. This CDR3 has 13 residues. Trimming removed 3 bases from V and 3 bases from J, with 8 bases in between. The CDR3 DNA is TGTGCCAGCAGTGACAGCCTCCACACTGAAGCTTTCTTT. The encoded protein is CASSDSLHTEAFF.